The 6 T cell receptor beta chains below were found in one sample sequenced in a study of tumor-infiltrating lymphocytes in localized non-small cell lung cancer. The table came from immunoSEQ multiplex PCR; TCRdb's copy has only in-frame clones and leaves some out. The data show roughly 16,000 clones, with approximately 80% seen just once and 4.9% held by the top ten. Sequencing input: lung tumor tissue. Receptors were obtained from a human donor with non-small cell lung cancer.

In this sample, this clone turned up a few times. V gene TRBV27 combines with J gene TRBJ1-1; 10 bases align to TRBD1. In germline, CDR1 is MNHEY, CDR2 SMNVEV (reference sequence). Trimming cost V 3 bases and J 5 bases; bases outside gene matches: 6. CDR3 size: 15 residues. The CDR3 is CASSFGTGVRTEAFF. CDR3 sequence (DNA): TGTGCCAGCAGTTTCGGGACAGGGGTTCGGACTGAAGCTTTCTTT.

This chain's CDR3 is CASSQDRGTGGTDTQYF. CDR3 DNA: TGCGCCAGCAGCCAAGATAGGGGGACAGGGGGCACAGATACGCAGTATTTT. The chain carries TRBV4-3 and TRBJ2-3, with TRBD1 matching 10 bases. The V gene end was trimmed by 0 bases and the J gene end by 1 base; junction bases not matched to a gene: 4. CDR1 LGHNA and CDR2 YSLEER come from the germline V gene. The CDR3 totals 17 residues.

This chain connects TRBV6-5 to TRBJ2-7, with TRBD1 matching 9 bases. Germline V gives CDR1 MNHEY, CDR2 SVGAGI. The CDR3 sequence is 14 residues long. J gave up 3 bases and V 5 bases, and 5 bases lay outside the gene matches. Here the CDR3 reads CASSHGQGIYEQYF. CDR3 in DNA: TGTGCCAGCAGTCACGGACAGGGGATCTACGAGCAGTACTTC.

The CDR3 DNA is TGTGCCAGCAGTTACTCGAAACCAGAGAATTCACCCCTCCACTTT. Its protein product is CASSYSKPENSPLHF. The V gene is TRBV6-5, the J gene TRBJ1-6; D gene unclear. Germline V gene lookup returns CDR1 MNHEY and CDR2 SVGAGI. V was pared by 0 bases and J by 7 bases, with 10 bases between. The CDR3 consists of 15 residues.

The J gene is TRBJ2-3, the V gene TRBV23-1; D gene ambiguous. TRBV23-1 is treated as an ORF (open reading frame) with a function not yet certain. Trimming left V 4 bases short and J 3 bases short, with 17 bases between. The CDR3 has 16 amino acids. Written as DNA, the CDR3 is TGCGCCAGCAGTCCTGTTCCGGTTGGGCCAACAGATACGCAGTATTTT. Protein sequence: CASSPVPVGPTDTQYF.

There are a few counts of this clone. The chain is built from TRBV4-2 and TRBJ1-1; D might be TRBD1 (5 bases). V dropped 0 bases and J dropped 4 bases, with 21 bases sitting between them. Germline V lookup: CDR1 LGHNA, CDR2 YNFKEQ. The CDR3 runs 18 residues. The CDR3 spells CASSQDIKGTGYSTEAFF. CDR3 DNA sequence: TGTGCCAGCAGCCAAGATATAAAGGGGACGGGGTATAGCACTGAAGCTTTCTTT.